This T cell receptor (beta chain) emerged from a study of shared clonotypes between healthy human individuals. The investigators split CD4+ cells into a CD45RA+ naive subset and a CD45RA-negative memory subset. Per germline, CDR1 MDHEN and CDR2 SYDVKM. The CDR3 runs to 13 residues. V trimming: 8 bases; J trimming: 1 base; junction bases outside the gene matches: 4. Every subset's genomic DNA went evenly onto several immunoSEQ plates. Repertoires were generated with immunoSEQ multiplex PCR, while TCRdb's copy carries only in-frame clones and drops some. The table lists roughly 500,000 clones, 90% to 97% of them singletons, with nearly 0.065% in the top ten.

This TCR came from a woman between 25 and 40 years old in good health. Sequencing was done on a sample of naive CD4+ T cells sorted from blood. Subset of the sample: CD45RA+ positively selected. The chain carries TRBV28 and TRBJ2-5, with 7 bases identical to TRBD2. The CDR3: CASVAGTQETQYF. In nucleotides, the CDR3 is TGTGCCAGCGTAGCGGGCACCCAAGAGACCCAGTACTTC.